A single sample is the source of the 20 T cell receptor beta chains below, sequenced in a study of blood T cells in healthy people across ages (dated by TCRdb to about 2015). Libraries came from 5' RACE. A second PCR of about 6 to 11 cycles was performed with a sample-barcoded 5' primer and a J-beta primer mix. TCRdb ran its own pipeline on the public reads, namely fastp trimming at Q25 and MiXCR clone calling, and kept in-frame beta chains. Entries that share a CDR3 protein sequence are merged under the most common genes and DNA. This sample has 1.8 million or so distinct CDR3 sequences in its table, and about 39% of those were observed once. Clones ranked in the top ten supply under 25% of the sample. Sequenced material: blood. The receptors here all came from a human donor in good health.

This clonotype has just a few counts. V gene TRBV11-2 combines with J gene TRBJ2-6, with TRBD1 identical over 9 bases. Germline trimming cut 4 bases from V and 0 bases from J; bases unmatched to any gene: 13. Germline V gene lookup returns CDR1 SGHAT and CDR2 FQNNGV. This CDR3 contains 20 residues. CDR3 sequence: CASSSTRPGQGLSGANVLTF. CDR3 in DNA: TGTGCCAGCAGCTCGACCCGACCGGGACAGGGACTCTCTGGGGCCAACGTCCTGACTTTC.

The CDR3, as DNA: TGTGCCAGCAGCCAAGTGTACCTGGCGCCCCAGCATTTT. Translated, it gives CASSQVYLAPQHF. The chain recombines TRBV4-2 with TRBJ1-5; no definite D call. V was cut by 1 base and J by 9 bases, with 10 bases left in between. CDR1 and CDR2 (germline): LGHNA, YNFKEQ. The CDR3 extends over 13 amino acids.

The genes are TRBV19 and TRBJ1-4; 7 bases line up with TRBD1. Germline loops: CDR1 LNHDA, CDR2 SQIVND (reference sequence). With V trimmed by 7 bases and J by 5 bases, 4 bases remained unmatched. The CDR3 extends over 13 amino acids. CDR3 in DNA: TGTGCCAGTACGGGGACAGTAAATGAAAAACTGTTTTTT. Residues: CASTGTVNEKLFF.

The genes are TRBV30 and TRBJ1-2, with D hard to call. V lost 0 bases and J 10 bases, leaving 12 bases between the germline ends. CDR3 length equals 12 residues. CDR1 and CDR2 from the germline V gene are GTSNPN and SVGIG (reference sequence). The CDR3 reads CAWSVNQAVYTF. The CDR3 DNA sequence: TGTGCCTGGAGTGTAAACCAGGCGGTCTACACCTTC.

The V and J genes are TRBV6-6 and TRBJ2-7; 8 nucleotides line up with TRBD1. V dropped 2 bases and J dropped 7; count of bases not matched to a gene: 7. Germline assignment: CDR1 MNHNY and CDR2 SVGAGI (reference sequence). CDR3 length: 14 residues. The CDR3 sequence is CASSYQGAAWEQYF. The CDR3 region has the DNA TGTGCCAGCAGTTACCAGGGGGCAGCGTGGGAGCAGTACTTC.

V gene TRBV12-3 or TRBV12-4 combines with J gene TRBJ2-7; 8 nucleotides align to TRBD2. The CDR3 runs 15 residues. The junction had 8 bases not matched to a gene; V was cut back by 5 bases and J by 2 bases. CDR3 DNA: TGTGCCAGCAGTCCATTAGCGGGGACGACCTACGAGCAGTACTTC. Translation gives CASSPLAGTTYEQYF.

This clonotype was seen only a few times. CDR3 sequence reads: CASSIGTSGGDTQYF. The CDR3 region has the DNA TGTGCCAGCAGCATCGGGACTAGCGGGGGAGATACGCAGTATTTT. The chain employs TRBV9 and TRBJ2-3; the match to TRBD2 covers 14 bases. The V segment lost 4 bases and the J segment 5 bases; nucleotides outside the gene matches: 3. Germline V lookup: CDR1 SGDLS, CDR2 YYNGEE. The CDR3 has 15 amino acids.

The CDR3 DNA reads TGCAACCCCTCGGGGGGGCTGGGGCAAGAGACCCAGTACTTC. Translating it yields CNPSGGLGQETQYF. The J gene is TRBJ2-5, the V gene TRBV20-1; TRBD2 matches 8 bases. This CDR3 has 14 residues. Germline lookup yields CDR1 DFQATT and CDR2 SNEGSKA (reference sequence).

There are a few counts of this clonotype. The rearrangement joins TRBV10-3 to TRBJ2-1; 12 nucleotides align to TRBD2. The germline V gene has CDR1 ENHRY and CDR2 SYGVKD. V trimming: 7 bases; J trimming: 6 bases; junction bases outside the gene matches: 4. The CDR3 loop spans 14 amino acids. DNA for the CDR3: TGTGCCATCATGTCGGGACTAGCGGGCAATGAGCAGTTCTTC. Translation: CAIMSGLAGNEQFF.

Written as DNA, the CDR3 is TGTGCCAGCAGCGCCGCGCAGGGAGGGAGCACAGATACGCAGTATTTT. It translates to CASSAAQGGSTDTQYF. The chain uses TRBV7-9 and TRBJ2-3; 7 bases align to TRBD2. CDR3 length: 16 residues. The ends lost 5 bases at V and 0 bases at J; junction bases unmatched: 8. Germline V gene sequence: CDR1 SEHNR, CDR2 FQNEAQ (reference sequence).

The chain joins TRBV29-1 to TRBJ2-5; TRBD1 matches 8 bases. The CDR3 runs 14 residues. Per the germline V gene, CDR1 is SQVTM and CDR2 is ANQGSEA. V was pared by 4 bases and J by 6 bases, with 10 bases of the junction left unmatched. This chain's CDR3 is CSVGSRTGSQTQYF. The DNA of the CDR3 is TGCAGCGTTGGGTCCAGGACAGGGAGCCAGACCCAGTACTTC. Drawing the rest from reference TRBV29-1 and TRBJ2-5, the complete variable domain is SAVISQKPSRDICQRGTSLTIQCQVDSQVTMMFWYRQQPGQSLTLIATANQGSEATYESGFVIDKFPISRPNLTFSTLTVSNMSPEDSSIYLCSVGSRTGSQTQYFGPGTRLLVL.

The chain recombines TRBV27 with TRBJ2-3; 9 bases align to TRBD2. This CDR3 has 14 residues. Losses at the gene ends were 6 bases for V and 5 bases for J; bases not matched to a gene: 6. Looked up from germline, CDR1 is MNHEY and CDR2 is SMNVEV (reference sequence). The CDR3 coding sequence is TGTGCCAGCAGCCCAGCTAGCGGGGTAGATACGCAGTATTTT. Translating gives CASSPASGVDTQYF.

The genes are TRBV6-6 and TRBJ2-7, with 11 nucleotides matching TRBD1. V was clipped by 6 bases and J by 5 bases; unmatched bases: 3. The CDR3 is made up of 13 amino acids. The germline V gene encodes CDR1 MNHNY and CDR2 SVGAGI (reference sequence). CDR3 sequence reads: CASRLDRGHEQYF. The CDR3 DNA follows: TGTGCCAGCAGACTGGACAGGGGGCACGAGCAGTACTTC.

This chain's CDR3 is CASSQAPGTLSETQYF. DNA for the CDR3: TGTGCCAGCAGCCAAGCTCCCGGGACTCTGTCTGAGACCCAGTACTTC. J is TRBJ2-4 and V is TRBV14; a possible D gene is TRBD2 (6 bases). The J call could be wrong; TRBJ2-5 is a better fit for the DNA end. CDR1 SGHDN and CDR2 FVKESK come from the germline V gene. The CDR3 has 16 amino acids.

The J gene is TRBJ1-4, the V gene TRBV29-1; D possibly corresponds to TRBD1 (6 bases). This CDR3 has 13 amino acids. The V end lost 4 bases, the J end lost 4 bases, and 10 bases lay between the germline ends. CDR1 and CDR2 (germline): SQVTM, ANQGSEA. For the CDR3, the DNA is TGCAGCGTTGGGGGGCCGGGTAATGAAAAACTGTTTTTT. Encoded protein: CSVGGPGNEKLFF.

V is TRBV7-9 and J is TRBJ2-3, with D possibly matching TRBD2 (5 bases). This CDR3 comprises 15 residues. Germline lookup yields CDR1 SEHNR and CDR2 FQNEAQ (reference sequence). Deletions cut 0 bases from V and 4 bases from J, with 11 bases between. This chain's CDR3 is CASSLAVWTPDTQYF. The CDR3 region has the DNA TGTGCCAGCAGCTTAGCGGTTTGGACTCCAGATACGCAGTATTTT.

The sample holds a few counts of this clonotype. The chain couples TRBV15 to TRBJ1-2; tentative D call: TRBD1 (6 bases). The germline V gene encodes CDR1 LNHNV and CDR2 YYDKDF (reference sequence). The CDR3 is 14 amino acids. Trimming left V 0 bases short and J 6 bases short, with 11 bases between. CDR3 in amino acids: CATSREPGVNGYTF. The CDR3 DNA reads TGTGCCACCAGCAGAGAACCAGGGGTAAATGGCTACACCTTC.

This clonotype has ten or more counts. This chain uses TRBV29-1 with TRBJ2-1, with unresolved D. This CDR3 contains 14 residues. Germline loops: CDR1 SQVTM, CDR2 ANQGSEA. The V end was cut by 5 bases, the J end by 5 bases, with 16 bases between. CDR3 nucleotides: TGCAGCGTTCATACTCGTGGTACCCACAATGAGCAGTTCTTC. This encodes CSVHTRGTHNEQFF.

CDR3 sequence: CASSFRRGLYNEQFF. The CDR3 DNA sequence: TGTGCCAGCAGCTTCCGGCGGGGCCTGTACAATGAGCAGTTCTTC. The rearrangement joins TRBV7-2 to TRBJ2-1, with a tentative D call TRBD2 (6 bases). This CDR3 region has 15 residues. Germline V gives CDR1 SGHTA, CDR2 FQGNSA. Deletions cut 3 bases from V and 4 bases from J, with 13 bases between. Full variable domain (remainder filled in from reference TRBV7-2 and TRBJ2-1): GAGVSQSPSNKVTEKGKDVELRCDPISGHTALYWYRQSLGQGLEFLIYFQGNSAPDKSGLPSDRFSAERTGGSVSTLTIQRTQQEDSAVYLCASSFRRGLYNEQFFGPGTRLTVL.

CDR3 sequence reads: CSALSGTGTGEQFF. The CDR3 nucleotides are TGCAGTGCCCTTAGCGGGACCGGAACAGGTGAGCAGTTCTTC. The V gene is TRBV20-1, the J gene TRBJ2-1, with 8 bases identical to TRBD2. The CDR3 sequence is 14 residues long. V trimming: 6 bases; J trimming: 9 bases; junction bases outside the gene matches: 13. Per germline, CDR1 DFQATT and CDR2 SNEGSKA (reference sequence).